A selection of T cell receptor beta chains follows, all from one sample in a study of shared clonotypes between healthy human individuals. Libraries were prepared by immunoSEQ multiplex PCR; TCRdb keeps only in-frame clonotypes and omits some of them. This repertoire shows millions of clones, roughly nine tenths found once; its top ten account for roughly 0.13%. Sequencing was carried out using naive CD4+ T cells sorted from blood. The receptors come from a man between 18 and 29 years old in good health. The CDR3 runs from the conserved cysteine through the conserved F or W. Fields, in order: V gene, J gene, clone size, D gene, CDR3 DNA, CDR3 protein. The D gene is left open where the match is weak. The listing skips clone size in some rows; elsewhere it reads once, few, many or a size class.

V: TRBV5-4
J: TRBJ2-7
size: NA
D: NA
DNA: TGTGCCAGCAGCTTGGAGGCAAGGAGCTCCTACGAGCAGTACTTC
CDR3: CASSLEARSSYEQYF

V: TRBV27
J: TRBJ2-1
size: NA
D: TRBD1
DNA: TGTGCCAGCAGTTTTGGCGGGACAGGGTTCTACAATGAGCAGTTCTTC
CDR3: CASSFGGTGFYNEQFF

V: TRBV19
J: TRBJ2-2
size: NA
D: NA
DNA: TGTGCCAGTAGTATCCGACAGACGAACACCGGGGAGCTGTTTTTT
CDR3: CASSIRQTNTGELFF

V: TRBV9
J: TRBJ1-2
size: few
D: NA
DNA: TGTGCCAGCAGCGCAACACAGGGACCTTGGGGCTACACCTTC
CDR3: CASSATQGPWGYTF

V: TRBV10-2
J: TRBJ2-1
size: NA
D: TRBD2
DNA: TGCGCCAGCAAGGCGGGAGACTCCTACAATGAGCAGTTCTTC
CDR3: CASKAGDSYNEQFF

V: TRBV5-1
J: TRBJ2-7
size: NA
D: TRBD2
DNA: TGCGCCAGCAGCTTCACCGGGACTAGCTACGAGCAGTACTTC
CDR3: CASSFTGTSYEQYF

V: TRBV4-1
J: TRBJ2-3
size: NA
D: NA
DNA: TGCGCCAGCAGCCAAACAACAGATACGCAGTATTTT
CDR3: CASSQTTDTQYF

V: TRBV6-1
J: TRBJ2-2
size: NA
D: NA
DNA: TGTGCCAGCAGTCCCAGGGGTGGGACCGGGGAGCTGTTTTTT
CDR3: CASSPRGGTGELFF

V: TRBV6-5
J: TRBJ1-2
size: NA
D: NA
DNA: TGTGCCAGCAGCTACACCAATTTCTATGGCTACACCTTC
CDR3: CASSYTNFYGYTF

V: TRBV2
J: TRBJ2-7
size: NA
D: NA
DNA: TGTGCCTACAGCTGGGGGTACGAGCAGTACTTC
CDR3: CAYSWGYEQYF

V: TRBV14
J: TRBJ2-2
size: NA
D: NA
DNA: TGTGCCAGCAGCCAAGATTACACCGGGGAGCTGTTTTTT
CDR3: CASSQDYTGELFF

V: TRBV6-6
J: TRBJ1-1
size: NA
D: NA
DNA: TGTGCCTCATCCTACATGAACACTGAAGCTTTCTTT
CDR3: CASSYMNTEAFF

V: TRBV28
J: TRBJ2-7
size: NA
D: NA
DNA: TGTGCCAGCAGTTCAGTCGGGACATTATCCTACGAGCAGTACTTC
CDR3: CASSSVGTLSYEQYF

V: TRBV18
J: TRBJ2-7
size: NA
D: NA
DNA: TGTGCCAGCTCACCAGTTGCAGCCTACGAGCAGTACTTC
CDR3: CASSPVAAYEQYF

V: TRBV4-3
J: TRBJ1-1
size: NA
D: NA
DNA: TGCGCCAGCAGCCAACCGGGCCAGGGCCACACTGAAGCTTTCTTT
CDR3: CASSQPGQGHTEAFF

V: TRBV27
J: TRBJ1-6
size: once
D: NA
DNA: TGTGCCAGCAGTTTTGTATCCTCCTATAATTCACCCCTCCACTTT
CDR3: CASSFVSSYNSPLHF

V: TRBV21-1
J: TRBJ1-2
size: NA
D: NA
DNA: TGTGCCAGCTTCCCCGGACAGGGCCATTTTTTTAACTATGGCTACACCTTC
CDR3: CASFPGQGHFFNYGYTF

V: TRBV30
J: TRBJ1-1
size: once
D: NA
DNA: TGTGCCTGGAGCCCGGACGCGAACACTGAAGCTTTCTTT
CDR3: CAWSPDANTEAFF

V: TRBV10-3
J: TRBJ2-3
size: NA
D: NA
DNA: TGTGCCATCACGACCATTAACGGGGATACGCAGTATTTT
CDR3: CAITTINGDTQYF